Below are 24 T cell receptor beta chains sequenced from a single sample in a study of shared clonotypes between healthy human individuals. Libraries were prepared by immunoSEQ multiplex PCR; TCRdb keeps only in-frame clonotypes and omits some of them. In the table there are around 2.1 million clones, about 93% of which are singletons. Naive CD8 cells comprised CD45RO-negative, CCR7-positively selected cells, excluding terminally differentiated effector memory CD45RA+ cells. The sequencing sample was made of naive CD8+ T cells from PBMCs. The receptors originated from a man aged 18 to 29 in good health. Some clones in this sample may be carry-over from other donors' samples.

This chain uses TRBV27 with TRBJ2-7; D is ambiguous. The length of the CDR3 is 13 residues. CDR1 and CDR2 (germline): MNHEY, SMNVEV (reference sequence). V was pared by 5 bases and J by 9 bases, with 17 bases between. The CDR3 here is CASSPLGGVVQYF. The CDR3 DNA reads TGTGCCAGCAGTCCCCTGGGTGGGGTTGTGCAGTACTTC.

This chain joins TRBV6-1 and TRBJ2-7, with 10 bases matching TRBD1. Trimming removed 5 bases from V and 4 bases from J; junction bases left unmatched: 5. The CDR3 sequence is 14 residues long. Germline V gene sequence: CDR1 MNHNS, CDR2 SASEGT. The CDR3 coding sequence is TGTGCCAGCAGTCCGACAGGGGGCTGGTACGAGCAGTACTTC. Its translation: CASSPTGGWYEQYF.

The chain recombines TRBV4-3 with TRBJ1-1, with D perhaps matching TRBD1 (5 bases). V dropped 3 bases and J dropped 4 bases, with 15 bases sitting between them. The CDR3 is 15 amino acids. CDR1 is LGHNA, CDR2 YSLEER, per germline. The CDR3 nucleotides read TGCGCCAGCAGCCAGGGGCCTCGCGGGATCACTGAAGCTTTCTTT. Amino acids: CASSQGPRGITEAFF.

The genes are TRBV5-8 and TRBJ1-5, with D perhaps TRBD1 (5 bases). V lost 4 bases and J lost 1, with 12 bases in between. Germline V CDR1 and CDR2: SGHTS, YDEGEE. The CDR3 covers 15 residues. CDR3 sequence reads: CASSPAGGSNQPQHF. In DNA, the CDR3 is TGTGCCAGCAGCCCGGCTGGGGGGAGCAATCAGCCCCAGCATTTT.

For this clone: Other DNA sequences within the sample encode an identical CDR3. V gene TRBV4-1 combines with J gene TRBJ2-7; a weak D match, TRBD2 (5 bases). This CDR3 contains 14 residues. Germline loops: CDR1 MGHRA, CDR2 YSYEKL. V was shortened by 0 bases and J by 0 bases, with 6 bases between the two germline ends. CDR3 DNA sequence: TGCGCCAGCAGCCAAGAAGCGGACTCCTACGAGCAGTACTTC. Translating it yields CASSQEADSYEQYF.

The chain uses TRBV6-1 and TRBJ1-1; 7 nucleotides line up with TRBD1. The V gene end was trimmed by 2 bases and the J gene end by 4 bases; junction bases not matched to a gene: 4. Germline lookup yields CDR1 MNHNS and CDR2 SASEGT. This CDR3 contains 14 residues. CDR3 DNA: TGTGCCAGCAGTGAAAGTCAGGGGGGCACTGAAGCTTTCTTT. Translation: CASSESQGGTEAFF.

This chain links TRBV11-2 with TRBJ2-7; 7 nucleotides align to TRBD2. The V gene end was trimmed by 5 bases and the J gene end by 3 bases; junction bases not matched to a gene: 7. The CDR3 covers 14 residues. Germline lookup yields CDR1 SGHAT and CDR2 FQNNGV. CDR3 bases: TGTGCCAGCAGCACGGTGGGGAGGGACTACGAGCAGTACTTC. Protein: CASSTVGRDYEQYF.

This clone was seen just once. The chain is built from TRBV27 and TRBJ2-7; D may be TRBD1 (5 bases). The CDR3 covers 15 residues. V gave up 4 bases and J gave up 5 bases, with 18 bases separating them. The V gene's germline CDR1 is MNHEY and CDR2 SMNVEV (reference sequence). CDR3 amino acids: CASSSPTTGHNEQYF. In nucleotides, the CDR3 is TGTGCCAGCAGTTCACCCACCACTGGACATAACGAGCAGTACTTC.

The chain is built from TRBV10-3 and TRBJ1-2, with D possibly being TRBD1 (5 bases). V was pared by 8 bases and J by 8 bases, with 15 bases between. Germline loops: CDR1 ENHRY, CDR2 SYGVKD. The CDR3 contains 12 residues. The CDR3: CAILLGTGGYTF. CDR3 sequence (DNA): TGTGCCATCTTGTTGGGTACAGGCGGCTACACCTTC.

The CDR3 sequence is CTSSQGLADANTGELFF. The CDR3 coding sequence is TGCACCAGCAGCCAAGGACTAGCGGACGCGAACACCGGGGAGCTGTTTTTT. This rearrangement joins TRBV1 to TRBJ2-2; TRBD2 is the table's D call and was not checked against the DNA. TRBV1 is labeled a pseudogene. This CDR3 has 17 amino acids.

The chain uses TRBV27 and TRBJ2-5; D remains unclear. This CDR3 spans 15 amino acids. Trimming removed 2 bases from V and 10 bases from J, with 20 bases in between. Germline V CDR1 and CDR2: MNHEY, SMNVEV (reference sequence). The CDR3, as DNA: TGTGCCAGCAGTTTAGGGCAGGATTCAAGAGTCAGCCAGTACTTC. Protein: CASSLGQDSRVSQYF.

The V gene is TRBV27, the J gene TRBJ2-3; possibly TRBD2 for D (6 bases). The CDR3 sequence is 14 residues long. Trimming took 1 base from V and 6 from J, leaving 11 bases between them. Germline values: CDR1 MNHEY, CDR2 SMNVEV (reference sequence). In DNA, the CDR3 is TGTGCCAGCAGTTTATTATGGGGGAGGGATACGCAGTATTTT. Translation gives CASSLLWGRDTQYF.

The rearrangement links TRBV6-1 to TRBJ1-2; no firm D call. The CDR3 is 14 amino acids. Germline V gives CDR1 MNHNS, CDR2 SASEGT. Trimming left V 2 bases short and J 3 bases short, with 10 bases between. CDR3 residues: CASSENVLDYGYTF. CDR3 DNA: TGTGCCAGCAGTGAAAACGTTCTGGACTATGGCTACACCTTC.

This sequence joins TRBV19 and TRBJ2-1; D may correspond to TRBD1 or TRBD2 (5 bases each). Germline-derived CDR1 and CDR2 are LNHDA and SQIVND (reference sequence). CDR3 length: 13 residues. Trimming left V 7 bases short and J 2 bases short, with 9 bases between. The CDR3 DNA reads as TGTGCCAGTATGGGGCGGGCCTACAATGAGCAGTTCTTC. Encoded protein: CASMGRAYNEQFF.

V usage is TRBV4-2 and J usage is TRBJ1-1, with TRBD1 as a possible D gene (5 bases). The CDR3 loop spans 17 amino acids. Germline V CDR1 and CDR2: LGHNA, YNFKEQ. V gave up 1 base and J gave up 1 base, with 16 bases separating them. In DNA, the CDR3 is TGTGCCAGCAGCCAAGGATGGGTAGGGGCAGAGAACACTGAAGCTTTCTTT. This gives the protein CASSQGWVGAENTEAFF.

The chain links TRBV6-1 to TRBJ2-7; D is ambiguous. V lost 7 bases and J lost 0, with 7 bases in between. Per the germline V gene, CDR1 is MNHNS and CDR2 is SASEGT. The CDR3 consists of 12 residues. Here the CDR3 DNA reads TGTGCCAGCAACCCGGGCTCCTACGAGCAGTACTTC. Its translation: CASNPGSYEQYF.

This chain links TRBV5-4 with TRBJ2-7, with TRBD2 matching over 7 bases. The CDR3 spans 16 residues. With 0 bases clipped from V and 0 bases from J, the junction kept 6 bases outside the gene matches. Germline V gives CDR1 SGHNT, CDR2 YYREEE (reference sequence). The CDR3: CASSLGLAESSYEQYF. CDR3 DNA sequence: TGTGCCAGCAGCTTGGGGCTAGCGGAGAGCTCCTACGAGCAGTACTTC.

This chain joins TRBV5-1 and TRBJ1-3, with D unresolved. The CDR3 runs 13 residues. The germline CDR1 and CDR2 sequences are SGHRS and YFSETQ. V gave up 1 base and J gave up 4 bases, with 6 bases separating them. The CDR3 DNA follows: TGCGCCAGCAGCTTGAATTCCGGAAACACCATATATTTT. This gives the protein CASSLNSGNTIYF.

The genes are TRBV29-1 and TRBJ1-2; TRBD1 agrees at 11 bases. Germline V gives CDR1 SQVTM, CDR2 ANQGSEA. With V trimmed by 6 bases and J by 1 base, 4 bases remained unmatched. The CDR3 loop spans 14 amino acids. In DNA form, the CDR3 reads TGCAGCGTGCCGGGACAGGGGGGTAACTATGGCTACACCTTC. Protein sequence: CSVPGQGGNYGYTF.

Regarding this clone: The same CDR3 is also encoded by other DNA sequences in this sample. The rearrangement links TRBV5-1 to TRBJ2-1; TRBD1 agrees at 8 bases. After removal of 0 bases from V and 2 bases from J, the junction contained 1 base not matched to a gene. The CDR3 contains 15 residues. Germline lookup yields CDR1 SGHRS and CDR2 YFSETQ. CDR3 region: CASSLAQGAYNEQFF. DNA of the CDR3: TGCGCCAGCAGCTTGGCACAGGGGGCCTACAATGAGCAGTTCTTC.

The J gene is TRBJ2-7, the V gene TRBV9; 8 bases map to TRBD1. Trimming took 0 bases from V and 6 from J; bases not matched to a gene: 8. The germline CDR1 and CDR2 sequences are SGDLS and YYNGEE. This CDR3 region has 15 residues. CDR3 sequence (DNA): TGTGCCAGCAGCGTAGCTGGGACAGGTTTAGGCGAGCAGTACTTC. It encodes CASSVAGTGLGEQYF.

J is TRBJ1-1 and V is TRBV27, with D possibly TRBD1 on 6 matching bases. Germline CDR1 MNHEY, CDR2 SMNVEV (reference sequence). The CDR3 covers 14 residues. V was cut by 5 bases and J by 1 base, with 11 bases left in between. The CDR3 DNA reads TGTGCCAGCAGTAGGAGGGGGTCGAACACTGAAGCTTTCTTT. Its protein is CASSRRGSNTEAFF.

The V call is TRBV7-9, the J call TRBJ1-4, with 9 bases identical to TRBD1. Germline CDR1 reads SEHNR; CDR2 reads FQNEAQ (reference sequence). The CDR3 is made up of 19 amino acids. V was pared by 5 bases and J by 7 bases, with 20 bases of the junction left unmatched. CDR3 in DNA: TGTGCCAGCAGCCCCAAAAGGTGGACAGGGGAGTCACTTGGTGAAAAACTGTTTTTT. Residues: CASSPKRWTGESLGEKLFF.

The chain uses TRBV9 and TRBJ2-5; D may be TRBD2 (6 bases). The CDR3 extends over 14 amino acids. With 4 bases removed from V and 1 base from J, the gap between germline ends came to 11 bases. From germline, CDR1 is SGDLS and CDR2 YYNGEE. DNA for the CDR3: TGTGCCAGCAGCCTCGGAGGGGTCCAAGAGACCCAGTACTTC. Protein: CASSLGGVQETQYF.